This T cell receptor (beta chain) was observed in a study of control samples from healthy donors and cancer patients. Produced via immunoSEQ multiplex PCR; TCRdb's table is partial and in-frame only. The profile covers about 140,000 clones, with around nine tenths appearing a single time and roughly 9% taken by the ten largest. V lost 0 bases to trimming and J lost 0 bases, with 3 bases between them. CDR3 length: 13 amino acids. Germline assignment: CDR1 GTSNPN and CDR2 SVGIG (reference sequence). The sequenced sample was blood. The chain couples TRBV30 to TRBJ1-3, with D unclear. This receptor was identified in a woman in her 30s in good health. CDR3 amino acids: CAWSVYSGNTIYF. CDR3 DNA: TGTGCCTGGAGTGTATACTCTGGAAACACCATATATTTT.